This entry lists 8 T cell receptor beta chains sequenced from one sample in a study of CD8+ T cells in alopecia areata. Treatment indicated: oral pan-JAK inhibitor, 5-10 mg twice daily. Extraction and reverse transcription of RNA yielded cDNA as the sequencing template. Sequencing was performed with immunoSEQ multiplex PCR; in TCRdb, only in-frame clones are kept and a portion is missing. The table has 190,000 or so clones, roughly 50% seen once; the top ten hold approximately 12%. The sample was CD8+ T cells sorted from blood, taken at week 24, from a patient treated with tofacitinib. These receptors were collected from a human donor with alopecia areata.

V gene TRBV4-2 combines with J gene TRBJ1-1; D gene ambiguous. The V gene lost 0 bases and the J gene lost 5 bases, with 13 bases spanning the gap. CDR3 size: 15 residues. Germline V CDR1 and CDR2: LGHNA, YNFKEQ. CDR3 sequence reads: CASSQDFGELTEAFF. In DNA form, the CDR3 reads TGTGCCAGCAGCCAAGATTTCGGGGAATTGACTGAAGCTTTCTTT.

This CDR3 reads CASSLGTFGSGANVLTF. DNA of the CDR3: TGTGCCAGCAGCCTTGGGACATTTGGCTCTGGGGCCAACGTCCTGACTTTC. The chain links TRBV13 to TRBJ2-6; possibly TRBD1 for D (6 bases). The V and J ends lost 5 bases and 0 bases respectively, with 14 bases between them. From germline, CDR1 is PRHDT and CDR2 FYEKMQ (reference sequence). The CDR3 loop spans 17 amino acids.

This chain uses TRBV5-1 with TRBJ2-1, with TRBD1 matching 7 bases. Germline lookup yields CDR1 SGHRS and CDR2 YFSETQ. With V trimmed by 5 bases and J by 1 base, 6 bases remained unmatched. CDR3 length: 15 amino acids. The CDR3 region is CASSSGDSSYNEQFF. CDR3 nucleotides: TGCGCCAGCAGTTCCGGGGACAGTTCCTACAATGAGCAGTTCTTC.

To note about this clone: The junction and the germline gene differ at one end; a read error may be behind it. The chain is built from TRBV30 and TRBJ2-7, with 8 nucleotides matching TRBD1. The CDR3 has 13 residues. Germline-derived CDR1 and CDR2 are GTSNPN and SVGIG (reference sequence). The CDR3 loop reads CAFKDRASHEQYF. The CDR3 DNA is TGTGCCTTCAAGGACAGGGCCTCCCACGAGCAGTACTTC. The entire variable domain, with the rest obtained from reference TRBV30 and TRBJ2-7, is as follows: SQTIHQWPATLVQPVGSPLSLECTVEGTSNPNLYWYRQAAGRGLQLLFYSVGIGQISSEVPQNLSASRPQDRQFILSSKKLLLSDSGFYLCAFKDRASHEQYFGPGTRLTVT.

The J gene is TRBJ1-2, the V gene TRBV29-1; D gene uncertain. The V and J ends lost 7 bases and 1 base respectively, with 13 bases between them. This CDR3 has 13 residues. The germline V gene has CDR1 SQVTM and CDR2 ANQGSEA. CDR3: CSALDGNNYGYTF. In DNA form, the CDR3 reads TGCAGCGCCTTGGACGGCAATAACTATGGCTACACCTTC.

The V and J genes are TRBV2 and TRBJ2-1, with unresolved D. The CDR3 totals 12 residues. The V end was cut by 6 bases, the J end by 7 bases, with 10 bases between. Looked up from germline, CDR1 is SNHLY and CDR2 is FYNNEI. CDR3 loop: CASSRPGNEQFF. The DNA of the CDR3 is TGTGCCAGCAGCCGGCCGGGTAATGAGCAGTTCTTC.

This chain uses TRBV30 with TRBJ2-3; no clear D gene. CDR1 is GTSNPN, CDR2 SVGIG, per germline (reference sequence). The V and J ends lost 0 bases and 6 bases respectively, with 7 bases between them. The length of the CDR3 is 12 residues. CDR3 in DNA: TGTGCCTGGAGTGTGGTTAGGGATACGCAGTATTTT. Its protein is CAWSVVRDTQYF.

The V and J genes are TRBV6-5 and TRBJ1-2, with a possible D match to TRBD1 (5 bases). The CDR3 is made up of 16 amino acids. Germline values: CDR1 MNHEY, CDR2 SVGAGI. Trimming left V 0 bases short and J 5 bases short, with 16 bases between. The CDR3 region is CASSYSSDGASYGYTF. The CDR3 coding sequence is TGTGCCAGCAGTTACTCGAGTGACGGGGCCTCATATGGCTACACCTTC.